The 11 T cell receptor beta chains listed next were all sequenced from one sample in a study of beta chain features in type 1 diabetes. Expressed TCRB transcripts got sequenced, as all isolated RNA was reverse transcribed. Generated by immunoSEQ multiplex PCR, the TCRdb table keeps only in-frame clones and is missing some. Of 400,000 to 550,000 clones in the sample, about an eighth were seen once. Specimen: naive CD4+ T cells from blood. These receptors were obtained from a woman younger than 35 in good health.

The chain carries TRBV2 and TRBJ1-1; D is undetermined. CDR3 size: 13 residues. The ends were cut back, 3 bases at V and 3 bases at J, with 8 bases in the middle. The germline V gene encodes CDR1 SNHLY and CDR2 FYNNEI. CDR3: CASSDGVHTEAFF. DNA for the CDR3: TGTGCCAGCAGTGATGGGGTACACACTGAAGCTTTCTTT. The complete variable domain, with remaining parts taken from reference TRBV2 and TRBJ1-1, reads EPEVTQTPSHQVTQMGQEVILRCVPISNHLYFYWYRQILGQKVEFLVSFYNNEISEKSEIFDDQFSVERPDGSNFTLKIRSTKLEDSAMYFCASSDGVHTEAFFGQGTRLTVV.

This clone was detected a few times. The chain has TRBV18 and TRBJ1-3; D uncertain. V lost 2 bases to trimming and J lost 3 bases, with 5 bases between them. The length of the CDR3 is 13 residues. The V gene's germline CDR1 is KGHSH and CDR2 LQKENI. This CDR3 reads CASSPAGGNTIYF. The CDR3, as DNA: TGTGCCAGCTCACCAGCCGGTGGAAACACCATATATTTT.

Only a few counts were recorded for this clone. The chain joins TRBV30 to TRBJ2-7, with unresolved D. Germline V gene sequence: CDR1 GTSNPN, CDR2 SVGIG (reference sequence). V dropped 3 bases and J dropped 4 bases, with 10 bases sitting between them. The CDR3 covers 12 residues. DNA for the CDR3: TGTGCCTGGAGCCTCCTAACTTACGAGCAGTACTTC. Encoded protein: CAWSLLTYEQYF.

This clone has a handful of counts. This sequence joins TRBV5-1 and TRBJ2-3; D unresolved. The CDR3 is 12 residues long. Trimming cost V 3 bases and J 2 bases, with 4 bases left between them. Germline-derived CDR1 and CDR2 are SGHRS and YFSETQ. The CDR3 DNA reads as TGCGCCAGCAGCTGGTCCACAGATACGCAGTATTTT. It encodes CASSWSTDTQYF.

This clone was counted only a few times. The V and J genes are TRBV6-5 and TRBJ2-3; D is unclear. Germline V gene lookup returns CDR1 MNHEY and CDR2 SVGAGI. This CDR3 comprises 15 residues. With 2 bases removed from V and 0 bases from J, the gap between germline ends came to 9 bases. The DNA for the CDR3 is TGTGCCAGCAGTTACGGCCGGAAAAGCACAGATACGCAGTATTTT. This sequence encodes CASSYGRKSTDTQYF.

The chain recombines TRBV4-3 with TRBJ1-2, with D unclear. The germline V gene encodes CDR1 LGHNA and CDR2 YSLEER. V lost 0 bases and J lost 3, with 5 bases in between. The CDR3 has 13 amino acids. The CDR3: CASSQDSYYGYTF. The CDR3 nucleotides are TGCGCCAGCAGCCAAGACAGTTACTATGGCTACACCTTC.

This clone was counted once. V gene TRBV4-3 combines with J gene TRBJ2-2; weak D call: TRBD1 (6 bases). Germline V gene data show CDR1 as LGHNA and CDR2 as YSLEER. The CDR3 consists of 17 residues. V gave up 1 base and J gave up 4 bases, with 16 bases separating them. The CDR3 DNA reads TGCGCCAGCAGCCAAGTTGTAAGCAGGGGTAGCACCGGGGAGCTGTTTTTT. It is translated as CASSQVVSRGSTGELFF.

V gene TRBV5-1 combines with J gene TRBJ2-2; possibly TRBD1 for D (6 bases). V was cut by 7 bases and J by 4 bases, with 14 bases left in between. This CDR3 spans 14 amino acids. Germline CDR1 is SGHRS and CDR2 is YFSETQ. CDR3 nucleotide sequence: TGCGCCAGCCAGAACAGGGCTGGCACCGGGGAGCTGTTTTTT. This sequence encodes CASQNRAGTGELFF.

The table lists this clone with a few counts. V is TRBV29-1 and J is TRBJ2-5, with D perhaps TRBD1 (5 bases). Trimming took off 3 bases at V and 3 bases at J, with 11 bases between the two ends. CDR1 SQVTM and CDR2 ANQGSEA come from the germline V gene. The CDR3 has 13 residues. This CDR3 is CSVDGQGEETQYF. DNA for the CDR3: TGCAGCGTTGATGGGCAGGGTGAAGAGACCCAGTACTTC.

The V and J genes are TRBV27 and TRBJ2-1; no firm D call. With 5 bases removed from V and 0 bases from J, the gap between germline ends came to 11 bases. This CDR3 has 15 amino acids. Per germline, CDR1 MNHEY and CDR2 SMNVEV (reference sequence). The CDR3 is CASSQTEFSYNEQFF. The CDR3 nucleotides are TGTGCCAGCAGTCAAACAGAGTTCTCCTACAATGAGCAGTTCTTC.

The chain couples TRBV15 to TRBJ1-2; TRBD1 agrees at 10 bases. CDR1 LNHNV and CDR2 YYDKDF come from the germline V gene (reference sequence). This CDR3 has 13 amino acids. V was pared by 3 bases and J by 8 bases, with 3 bases of the junction left unmatched. The CDR3 region is CATSRTGGTGYTF. CDR3 sequence (DNA): TGTGCCACCAGCAGGACAGGGGGCACCGGCTACACCTTC.